This T cell receptor (beta chain) was found in a study of blood T cell repertoires in COVID-19. Study-level background: Both acute and convalescent COVID-19 samples were obtained from the United States, Italy and Spain. PBMCs, B-cell-depleted T cells, or T cells provided the cDNA or gDNA that made up the material.

CDR1 is LNHDA and CDR2 is SQIVND in the germline V gene (reference sequence). The trim removed 4 bases at V and 2 bases at J, leaving 9 bases unmatched. This CDR3 has 18 amino acids. Original handling: The authors estimated nucleated cell counts from reference gene primer amplification. Assay: immunoSEQ multiplex PCR; the TCRdb copy retains only in-frame clones and omits some. The DNA was the basis for D and trimming; V, J and clone size are from that table. The sample records 110,000 or so clones, approximately 90% being singletons. V gene TRBV19 combines with J gene TRBJ1-5; 12 bases match TRBD1. This TCR derives from a woman aged 45-65 years with acute or convalescent COVID-19. Sequencing was carried out using peripheral blood. The CDR3 bases are TGTGCCAGTAGTACCCCGGGACAGGGGGCCTCAGGCAATCAGCCCCAGCATTTT. Translation gives CASSTPGQGASGNQPQHF.